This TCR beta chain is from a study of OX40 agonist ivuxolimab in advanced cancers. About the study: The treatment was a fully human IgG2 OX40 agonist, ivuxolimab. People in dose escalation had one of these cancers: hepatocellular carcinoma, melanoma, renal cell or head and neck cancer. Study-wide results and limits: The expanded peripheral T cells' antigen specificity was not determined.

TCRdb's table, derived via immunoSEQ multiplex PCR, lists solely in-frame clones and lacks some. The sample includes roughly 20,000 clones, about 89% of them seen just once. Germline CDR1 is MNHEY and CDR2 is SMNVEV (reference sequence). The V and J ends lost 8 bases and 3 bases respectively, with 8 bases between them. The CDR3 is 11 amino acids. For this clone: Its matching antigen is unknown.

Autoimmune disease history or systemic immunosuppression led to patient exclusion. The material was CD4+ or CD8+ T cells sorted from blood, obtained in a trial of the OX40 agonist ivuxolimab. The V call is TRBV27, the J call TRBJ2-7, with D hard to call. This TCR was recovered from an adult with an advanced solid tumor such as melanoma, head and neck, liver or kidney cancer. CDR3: CASGLGYEQYF. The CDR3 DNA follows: TGTGCCAGCGGCCTAGGCTACGAGCAGTACTTC.